Listed below are T cell receptor beta chains from one sample, sequenced in a study of cytomegalovirus exposure and HLA in healthy donors. Only in-frame clones appear in the TCRdb table, and some are missing; sequencing was by immunoSEQ multiplex PCR. The sample holds approximately 110,000 clones; around 77% are singletons and the top ten take over 7.5%. The sample consisted of PBMCs. These TCRs come from a woman between 35 and 50 years old in good health and CMV-seropositive. The CDR3 runs from the conserved cysteine through the conserved F or W. D genes are given only for firm matches. Expanded clones get a size class; other rows say once, few or many, or leave the size out.

TRBJ2-7 - TRBV2 once CASSVGRVYEQYF TGTGCCAGCAGTGTCGGGAGAGTTTACGAGCAGTACTTC
TRBJ1-3 TRBD1 TRBV7-9 - CSSSLSLDRSGNTIYF TGTTCCAGCAGCTTATCCCTGGACAGGAGCGGAAACACCATATATTTT
TRBJ1-2 TRBD1 TRBV10-1 - CASSESEKQGYGYTF TGCGCCAGCAGTGAGTCGGAGAAACAGGGGTATGGCTACACCTTC
TRBJ2-7 - TRBV27 - CASRARDNPSYEQYF TGTGCCAGCAGAGCCCGGGACAACCCCTCCTACGAGCAGTACTTC
TRBJ2-1 - TRBV7-2 - CASSLTRDIVYNEQFF TGTGCCAGCAGCTTAACCCGGGACATCGTGTACAATGAGCAGTTCTTC
TRBJ2-7 - TRBV6-1 - CASSVELPYEQYF TGTGCCAGCAGTGTAGAACTTCCCTACGAGCAGTACTTC
TRBJ2-5 - TRBV7-9 once CASSLGGWRGPETQYF TGTGCCAGCAGCTTAGGGGGGTGGAGGGGCCCAGAGACCCAGTACTTC
TRBJ1-2 - TRBV27 - CASSLRAGVGYTF TGTGCCAGCAGTTTACGGGCAGGGGTAGGCTACACCTTC
TRBJ2-6 - TRBV2 few CASSGGPGANVLTF TGTGCCAGCAGCGGGGGGCCCGGGGCCAACGTCCTGACTTTC
TRBJ2-6 TRBD1 TRBV11-2 - CASSVRDRGRWANVLTF TGTGCCAGCAGTGTCCGGGACAGGGGGCGTTGGGCCAACGTCCTGACTTTC
TRBJ2-1 - TRBV5-1 - CASSLVGPGASYNEQFF TGCGCCAGCAGCTTGGTGGGGCCAGGGGCGTCCTACAATGAGCAGTTCTTC
TRBJ1-4 - TRBV28 - CASSRLFATNEKLFF TGTGCCAGCAGCAGACTATTTGCAACTAATGAAAAACTGTTTTTT
TRBJ2-5 TRBD1 TRBV13 - CASSSAGTGEETQYF TGTGCCAGCAGCTCCGCCGGGACAGGGGAAGAGACCCAGTACTTC
TRBJ1-4 - TRBV4-2 - CASSPEDGINEKLFF TGTGCCAGCAGCCCAGAAGACGGGATTAATGAAAAACTGTTTTTT
TRBJ1-2 - TRBV19 - CASSINRLQTTAYGYTF TGTGCCAGTAGTATTAACAGGTTGCAGACGACGGCCTATGGCTACACCTTC
TRBJ2-1 TRBD2 TRBV5-4 - CASSLVSRGRYSEQFF TGTGCCAGCAGCTTGGTTTCTCGCGGGAGGTATAGCGAGCAGTTCTTC
TRBJ1-5 - TRBV5-6 few CASSLAEDQPQHF TGTGCCAGCAGCTTGGCCGAGGATCAGCCCCAGCATTTT
TRBJ2-2 - TRBV28 - CASSFDTLNTGELFF TGTGCCAGCAGTTTTGACACACTGAACACCGGGGAGCTGTTTTTT
TRBJ1-1 TRBD1 TRBV5-1 - CASSPQQGMNTEAFF TGCGCCAGCAGCCCGCAACAGGGGATGAACACTGAAGCTTTCTTT
TRBJ1-2 TRBD1 TRBV28 - CASSSGTGIDGYTF TGTGCCAGCAGCTCCGGGACAGGGATCGATGGCTACACCTTC
TRBJ1-2 - TRBV5-4 - CASSAKTNYGYTF TGTGCCAGCAGCGCTAAGACAAACTATGGCTACACCTTC
TRBJ2-3 TRBD2 TRBV10-1 - CASSVTRGIGRETDTQYF TGCGCCAGCAGTGTCACAAGGGGAATCGGGAGGGAAACAGATACGCAGTATTTT
TRBJ1-1 - TRBV7-2 - CASSLEIRNTEAFF TGTGCCAGCAGCTTAGAAATTAGGAACACTGAAGCTTTCTTT
TRBJ2-7 - TRBV7-9 - CASSSMNRGSSYEQYF TGTGCCAGCAGCTCCATGAATCGGGGGAGCTCCTACGAGCAGTACTTC
TRBJ2-7 - TRBV4-1 - CASSQDDSYEQYF TGCGCCAGCAGCCAAGACGACAGCTACGAGCAGTACTTC
TRBJ2-2 TRBD1 TRBV19 few CASSISGTGVTGELFF TGTGCCAGTAGTATATCCGGGACAGGGGTCACCGGGGAGCTGTTTTTT
TRBJ1-1 - TRBV19 - CASSRAGLWTEAFF TGTGCCAGTAGTAGGGCGGGGCTTTGGACTGAAGCTTTCTTT
TRBJ1-5 - TRBV19 - CASSIGVTSEPQHF TGTGCCAGTAGTATCGGGGTTACTTCCGAGCCCCAGCATTTT
TRBJ1-1 - TRBV29-1 - CSVEDRVNTEAFF TGCAGCGTTGAAGACAGGGTGAACACTGAAGCTTTCTTT
TRBJ1-6 - TRBV6-5 - CASSIPGLQNSPLHF TGTGCCAGCAGTATTCCAGGACTGCAAAACTCACCCCTCCACTTT
TRBJ2-3 - TRBV6-5 few CASSYVGASTDTQYF TGTGCCAGCAGTTACGTGGGGGCTAGCACAGATACGCAGTATTTT
TRBJ1-2 TRBD1 TRBV27 - CASSHGQAPVGGYTF TGTGCCAGCAGTCACGGACAGGCCCCGGTCGGTGGCTACACCTTC
TRBJ1-5 - TRBV28 - CASSLLDISYSNQPQHF TGTGCCAGCAGTTTATTGGACATCTCATATAGCAATCAGCCCCAGCATTTT
TRBJ2-2 TRBD2 TRBV19 - CASSVLAGGPSGELFF TGTGCCAGTAGTGTTCTAGCGGGAGGGCCGTCCGGGGAGCTGTTTTTT